This TCR beta chain was found in a study of identical twins. General study findings and limits: Models came in too low on out-of-frame TCR alpha sharing in monozygotic twins.

As concerns this clonotype: The antigen remains undetermined.

TCRdb re-called the 5' RACE reads through MiXCR, storing one row per CDR3 protein. In the table there are about 450,000 distinct CDR3 sequences, less than 20% of which are singletons. The germline V gene encodes CDR1 SGHRS and CDR2 YFSETQ. The CDR3 runs to 14 residues. V shed 4 bases and J 5 bases; nucleotides not matched to a gene: 7. Sequences were obtained from naive T cells sorted from blood. The chain couples TRBV5-1 to TRBJ2-7, with 9 bases lining up with TRBD2. The sequence was collected from a middle-aged man in good health. CDR3 in DNA: TGCGCCAGCAGCGCAGCGGGGGGCAGGGACGAGCAGTACTTC. Its translation: CASSAAGGRDEQYF.